The 25 T cell receptor beta chains below were found in one sample sequenced in a study of T cell changes during pregnancy in multiple sclerosis. The protocol was immunoSEQ multiplex PCR, while the TCRdb copy is restricted to in-frame clones and leaves out a portion. The table shows some 42,000 clones, with approximately 94% occurring only once. The source material was CD4+ T cells from peripheral blood mononuclear cells, sampled in the third trimester of pregnancy. The receptors come from a female donor with multiple sclerosis, enrolled in a pregnancy study.

The CDR3 region has the DNA TGTGCCAGCACCAACATGGCAGGGGGGAGTTACGAGCAGTACTTC. Translating gives CASTNMAGGSYEQYF. The rearrangement joins TRBV6-5 to TRBJ2-7; possible D gene TRBD1, 7 bases. Trimming stripped 7 bases from V and 4 bases from J, with 20 bases between. CDR3 length: 15 amino acids. Looked up from germline, CDR1 is MNHEY and CDR2 is SVGAGI.

The CDR3 spells CASSSEGTTEAFF. CDR3 DNA: TGTGCCAGCAGCTCGGAGGGAACCACTGAAGCTTTCTTT. V usage is TRBV7-3 and J usage is TRBJ1-1; D gene unclear. This CDR3 contains 13 residues. Germline V CDR1 and CDR2: SGHTA, FQGTGA. The ends were cut back, 4 bases at V and 4 bases at J, with 10 bases in the middle.

Points on this clone: The sample contains more than one DNA sequence encoding this CDR3. The rearrangement joins TRBV6-1 to TRBJ1-5; D is uncertain. Germline loops: CDR1 MNHNS, CDR2 SASEGT. The germline V and J ends were trimmed by 0 bases and 3 bases, with 9 bases remaining between them. This CDR3 is built from 15 residues. The CDR3 region is CASSEAGGYNQPQHF. The DNA for the CDR3 is TGTGCCAGCAGTGAAGCGGGAGGGTACAATCAGCCCCAGCATTTT.

The chain uses TRBV4-2 and TRBJ2-1, with D possibly TRBD2 on 6 matching bases. In germline, CDR1 is LGHNA, CDR2 YNFKEQ. The V end was cut by 1 base, the J end by 3 bases, with 16 bases between. The CDR3 loop spans 17 amino acids. The CDR3 here is CASSQAWRDGLYNEQFF. The CDR3 nucleotides read TGTGCCAGCAGCCAAGCTTGGCGGGATGGGCTCTACAATGAGCAGTTCTTC.

Relative to its sample, this clone is medium-sized. The V and J genes are TRBV4-1 and TRBJ1-4; 8 nucleotides match TRBD1. The CDR3 length is 14 residues. The J segment lost 8 bases and the V segment lost 5 bases, leaving 7 bases of the junction unmatched. The germline V gene has CDR1 MGHRA and CDR2 YSYEKL. In DNA form, the CDR3 reads TGCGCCAGCAGCTTTCAGGGGGCTGGGGAAAAACTGTTTTTT. Translated: CASSFQGAGEKLFF.

For this clone: Mismatch with germline at one junction end may stem from a read error. The chain joins TRBV7-2 to TRBJ2-7; 8 positions agree with TRBD1. Germline V CDR1 and CDR2: SGHTA, FQGNSA. The CDR3 loop spans 13 amino acids. CDR3 residues: CASRLAGTGSLYF. The CDR3 DNA is TGTGCCAGCAGGTTAGCCGGGACAGGATCCTTGTACTTC. The full variable domain, rest sourced from reference TRBV7-2 and TRBJ2-7, is GAGVSQSPSNKVTEKGKDVELRCDPISGHTALYWYRQSLGQGLEFLIYFQGNSAPDKSGLPSDRFSAERTGGSVSTLTIQRTQQEDSAVYLCASRLAGTGSLYFGPGTRLTVT.

This chain connects TRBV5-1 to TRBJ2-2, with 8 nucleotides matching TRBD1. The CDR3 contains 16 residues. With V trimmed by 1 base and J by 5 bases, 7 bases remained unmatched. The germline CDR1 and CDR2 sequences are SGHRS and YFSETQ. The DNA of the CDR3 is TGCGCCAGCAGCTTGTCGATGGACAGGGCGACCGGGGAGCTGTTTTTT. Translating it yields CASSLSMDRATGELFF.

This chain uses TRBV7-9 with TRBJ1-2, with D possibly matching TRBD1 (5 bases). Germline loops: CDR1 SEHNR, CDR2 FQNEAQ (reference sequence). The CDR3 has 15 residues. Trimming removed 5 bases from V and 6 bases from J, with 19 bases in between. The CDR3 DNA follows: TGTGCCAGCAGCCTATCCAGCGGGTGGGGGGATGGCTACACCTTC. Its translation: CASSLSSGWGDGYTF.

V and J are TRBV4-2 and TRBJ1-6; 10 nucleotides line up with TRBD1. Trimming cost V 0 bases and J 8 bases; bases outside gene matches: 10. The CDR3 has 18 residues. Germline values: CDR1 LGHNA, CDR2 YNFKEQ. The CDR3 region has the DNA TGTGCCAGCAGCCAAGATTTCTTCAGGACAGGGGGGGATTCACCCCTCCACTTT. Amino acids: CASSQDFFRTGGDSPLHF.

The chain uses TRBV2 and TRBJ2-5, with D perhaps matching TRBD2 (7 bases). The CDR3 is 16 residues long. The ends were cut back, 2 bases at V and 5 bases at J, with 18 bases in the middle. Germline V CDR1 and CDR2: SNHLY, FYNNEI. CDR3 DNA: TGTGCCAGCAGTGAAAGGCGGGGGCGCGCTCGCGAGACCCAGTACTTC. Protein product: CASSERRGRARETQYF. Using reference TRBV2 and TRBJ2-5 for the parts outside the CDR3, the full variable domain is EPEVTQTPSHQVTQMGQEVILRCVPISNHLYFYWYRQILGQKVEFLVSFYNNEISEKSEIFDDQFSVERPDGSNFTLKIRSTKLEDSAMYFCASSERRGRARETQYFGPGTRLLVL.

The chain uses TRBV2 and TRBJ1-2; possible D gene TRBD1, 6 bases. The V end was cut by 6 bases, the J end by 8 bases, with 16 bases between. CDR3 length: 13 residues. Per germline, CDR1 SNHLY and CDR2 FYNNEI. The chain's CDR3 is CASRATGFWGYTF. CDR3 DNA: TGTGCCAGCAGGGCTACAGGGTTTTGGGGCTACACCTTC. Combining the CDR3 with reference TRBV2 and TRBJ1-2 gives the whole variable domain EPEVTQTPSHQVTQMGQEVILRCVPISNHLYFYWYRQILGQKVEFLVSFYNNEISEKSEIFDDQFSVERPDGSNFTLKIRSTKLEDSAMYFCASRATGFWGYTFGSGTRLTVV.

The J gene is TRBJ2-5, the V gene TRBV7-3; possible D gene TRBD2, 5 bases. V lost 0 bases, J lost 5 bases, and 10 bases lay in between. From germline, CDR1 is SGHTA and CDR2 FQGTGA. The CDR3 sequence is 14 residues long. The CDR3 sequence is CASSLTTMGETQYF. CDR3 in DNA: TGTGCCAGCAGCTTAACGACTATGGGGGAGACCCAGTACTTC.

The chain uses TRBV7-2 and TRBJ2-2, with 7 nucleotides matching TRBD1. With V trimmed by 5 bases and J by 8 bases, 17 bases remained unmatched. CDR1 and CDR2 from the germline V gene are SGHTA and FQGNSA. The CDR3 runs 17 residues. The CDR3 loop reads CASSPLRGGNLPGELFF. In DNA, the CDR3 is TGTGCCAGCAGCCCCTTAAGAGGGGGCAATTTACCGGGGGAGCTGTTTTTT. Full variable domain (remainder filled in from reference TRBV7-2 and TRBJ2-2): GAGVSQSPSNKVTEKGKDVELRCDPISGHTALYWYRQSLGQGLEFLIYFQGNSAPDKSGLPSDRFSAERTGGSVSTLTIQRTQQEDSAVYLCASSPLRGGNLPGELFFGEGSRLTVL.

The CDR3 loop is CASSLSQRSYEQYF. The CDR3 nucleotides read TGTGCCAGCAGCTTGAGTCAGCGCTCCTACGAGCAGTACTTC. The chain employs TRBV5-4 and TRBJ2-7; no clear D. There are 14 residues in the CDR3. Germline V gene data show CDR1 as SGHNT and CDR2 as YYREEE (reference sequence). V dropped 1 base and J dropped 0 bases, with 8 bases sitting between them.

The count of this clone is one. This rearrangement joins TRBV7-9 to TRBJ1-5; D is unclear. The V end was cut by 5 bases, the J end by 1 base, with 9 bases between. Germline-derived CDR1 and CDR2 are SEHNR and FQNEAQ (reference sequence). CDR3 length equals 14 residues. The CDR3 DNA reads as TGTGCCAGCAGCCTAGGCCGGAGCAATCAGCCCCAGCATTTT. Amino acids: CASSLGRSNQPQHF.

This chain joins TRBV5-8 and TRBJ2-3, with unresolved D. Trimming pared 1 base from V and 8 bases from J, leaving 11 bases between. The V gene's germline CDR1 is SGHTS and CDR2 YDEGEE. CDR3 length equals 13 residues. CDR3 protein: CASSLSHAATQYF. CDR3 nucleotide sequence: TGTGCCAGCAGCTTGAGTCACGCGGCTACGCAGTATTTT.

The chain links TRBV7-9 to TRBJ1-5, with a tentative D call TRBD1 (5 bases). The V end lost 3 bases, the J end lost 1 base, and 7 bases lay between the germline ends. There are 14 residues in the CDR3. Germline CDR1 SEHNR, CDR2 FQNEAQ (reference sequence). The CDR3, as DNA: TGTGCCAGCAGCTTTAAGGGGAGCAATCAGCCCCAGCATTTT. Its protein is CASSFKGSNQPQHF. The whole variable domain, remainder taken from reference TRBV7-9 and TRBJ1-5, is DTGVSQNPRHKITKRGQNVTFRCDPISEHNRLYWYRQTLGQGPEFLTYFQNEAQLEKSRLLSDRFSAERPKGSFSTLEIQRTEQGDSAMYLCASSFKGSNQPQHFGDGTRLSIL.

The V and J genes are TRBV28 and TRBJ1-5; D is unclear. Germline V gene data show CDR1 as MDHEN and CDR2 as SYDVKM. V lost 5 bases to trimming and J lost 4 bases, with 3 bases between them. The CDR3 has 11 residues. The CDR3 here is CASSINQPQHF. The CDR3 DNA reads TGTGCCAGCAGTATAAATCAGCCCCAGCATTTT.

The chain uses TRBV27 and TRBJ1-1; tentatively, D is TRBD1 (5 bases). CDR1 and CDR2 (germline): MNHEY, SMNVEV (reference sequence). CDR3 length: 13 residues. The V and J ends lost 2 bases and 4 bases respectively, with 8 bases between them. The CDR3 is CASSLAGGTEAFF. The CDR3 nucleotides read TGTGCCAGCAGTTTAGCCGGGGGCACTGAAGCTTTCTTT.

For the CDR3, the DNA is TGTGCCAGCAGCTTTCCGCCAGGGGTCACTGAAGCTTTCTTT. Translating gives CASSFPPGVTEAFF. J is TRBJ1-1 and V is TRBV7-2; tentatively, D is TRBD1 (6 bases). Deletions cut 3 bases from V and 4 bases from J, with 12 bases between. Germline CDR1 SGHTA, CDR2 FQGNSA. The CDR3 is 14 amino acids.

This clone was observed a single time. The V and J genes are TRBV5-1 and TRBJ1-2; no definite D call. Trimming pared 0 bases from V and 3 bases from J, leaving 6 bases between. Germline CDR1 SGHRS, CDR2 YFSETQ. This CDR3 comprises 13 residues. CDR3 DNA sequence: TGCGCCAGCAGCTTGGATGCGGACTATGGCTACACCTTC. As protein: CASSLDADYGYTF.

This sequence joins TRBV28 and TRBJ2-7; 12 bases agree with TRBD2. After removal of 1 base from V and 4 bases from J, the junction contained 8 bases not matched to a gene. The CDR3 extends over 17 amino acids. In germline, CDR1 is MDHEN, CDR2 SYDVKM. In nucleotides, the CDR3 is TGTGCCAGCAGTTTATCCACTAGCGGGAGGAGGGTGTACGAGCAGTACTTC. Its translation: CASSLSTSGRRVYEQYF.

This chain uses TRBV28 with TRBJ2-1, with no clear D. CDR3 length: 12 amino acids. Germline V gene sequence: CDR1 MDHEN, CDR2 SYDVKM. V was clipped by 2 bases and J by 10 bases, with 9 bases between them. Written as DNA, the CDR3 is TGTGCCAGCAGTTTAAACTACGCAGAGCAGTTCTTC. This encodes CASSLNYAEQFF.

V gene TRBV2 combines with J gene TRBJ2-7; 8 positions match TRBD1. Germline V gives CDR1 SNHLY, CDR2 FYNNEI. J was trimmed by 0 bases and V by 6 bases; bases with no gene match: 7. The CDR3 is 15 residues long. CDR3 residues: CASRSTGVSSYEQYF. The CDR3 DNA is TGTGCCAGCAGGTCGACAGGGGTGAGCTCCTACGAGCAGTACTTC.

The chain employs TRBV15 and TRBJ1-2; D perhaps matches TRBD1 (6 bases). V was trimmed by 4 bases and J by 6 bases, leaving 15 bases between them. Germline lookup yields CDR1 LNHNV and CDR2 YYDKDF (reference sequence). The CDR3 loop spans 14 amino acids. The CDR3 region is CATSTRQTGHGYTF. The CDR3, as DNA: TGTGCCACCAGCACACGCCAGACAGGACATGGCTACACCTTC.